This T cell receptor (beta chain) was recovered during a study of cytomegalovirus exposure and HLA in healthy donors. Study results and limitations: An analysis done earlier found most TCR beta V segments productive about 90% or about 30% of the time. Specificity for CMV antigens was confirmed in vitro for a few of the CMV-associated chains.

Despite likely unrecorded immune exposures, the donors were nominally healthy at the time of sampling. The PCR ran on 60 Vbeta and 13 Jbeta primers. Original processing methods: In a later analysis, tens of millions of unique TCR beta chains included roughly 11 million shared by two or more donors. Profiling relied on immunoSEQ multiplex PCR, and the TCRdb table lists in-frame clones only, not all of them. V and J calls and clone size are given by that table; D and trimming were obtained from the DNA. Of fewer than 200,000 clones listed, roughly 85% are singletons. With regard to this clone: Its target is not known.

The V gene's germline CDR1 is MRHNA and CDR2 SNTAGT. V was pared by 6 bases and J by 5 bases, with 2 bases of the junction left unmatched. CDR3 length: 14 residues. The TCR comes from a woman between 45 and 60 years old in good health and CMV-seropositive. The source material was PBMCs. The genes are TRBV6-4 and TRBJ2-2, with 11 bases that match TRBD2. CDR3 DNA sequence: TGTGCCAGCAGCCGACTAGCGGGAACCGGGGAGCTGTTTTTT. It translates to CASSRLAGTGELFF.